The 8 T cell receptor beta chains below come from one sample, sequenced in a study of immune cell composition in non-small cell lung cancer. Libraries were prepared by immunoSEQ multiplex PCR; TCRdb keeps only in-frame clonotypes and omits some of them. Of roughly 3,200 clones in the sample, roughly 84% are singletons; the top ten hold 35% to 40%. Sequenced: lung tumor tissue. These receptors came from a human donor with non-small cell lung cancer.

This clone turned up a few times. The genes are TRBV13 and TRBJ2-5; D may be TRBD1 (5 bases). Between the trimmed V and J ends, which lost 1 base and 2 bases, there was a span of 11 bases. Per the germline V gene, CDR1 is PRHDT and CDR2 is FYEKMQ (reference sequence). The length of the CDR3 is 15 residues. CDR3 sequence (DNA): TGTGCCAGCAGCTTAGAGACAGCTACTCAAGAGACCCAGTACTTC. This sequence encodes CASSLETATQETQYF.

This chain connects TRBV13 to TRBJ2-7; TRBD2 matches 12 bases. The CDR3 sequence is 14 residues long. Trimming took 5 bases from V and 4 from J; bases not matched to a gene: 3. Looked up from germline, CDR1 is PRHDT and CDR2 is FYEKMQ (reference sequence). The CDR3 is CASSQTSGGYEQYF. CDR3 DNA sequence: TGTGCCAGCAGCCAGACTAGCGGGGGTTACGAGCAGTACTTC.

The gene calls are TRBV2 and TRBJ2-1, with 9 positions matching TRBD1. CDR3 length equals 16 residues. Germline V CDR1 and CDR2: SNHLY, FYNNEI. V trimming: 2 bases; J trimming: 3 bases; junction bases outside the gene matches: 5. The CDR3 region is CASSEIGTGFYNEQFF. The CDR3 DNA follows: TGTGCCAGCAGTGAAATAGGGACAGGGTTCTACAATGAGCAGTTCTTC.

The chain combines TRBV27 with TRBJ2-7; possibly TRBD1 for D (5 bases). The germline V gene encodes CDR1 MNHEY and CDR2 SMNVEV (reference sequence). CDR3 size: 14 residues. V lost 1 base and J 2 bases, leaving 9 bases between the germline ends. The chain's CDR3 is CASSLFQGAYEQYF. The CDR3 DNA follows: TGTGCCAGCAGTTTATTCCAGGGTGCCTACGAGCAGTACTTC.

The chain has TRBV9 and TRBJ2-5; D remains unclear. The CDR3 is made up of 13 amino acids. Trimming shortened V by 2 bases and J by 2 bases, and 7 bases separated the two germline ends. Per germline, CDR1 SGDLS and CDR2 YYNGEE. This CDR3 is CASSVSSQETQYF. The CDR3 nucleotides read TGTGCCAGCAGCGTTTCCAGTCAAGAGACCCAGTACTTC. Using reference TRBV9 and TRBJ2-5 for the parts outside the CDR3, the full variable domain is DSGVTQTPKHLITATGQRVTLRCSPRSGDLSVYWYQQSLDQGLQFLIQYYNGEERAKGNILERFSAQQFPDLHSELNLSSLELGDSALYFCASSVSSQETQYFGPGTRLLVL.

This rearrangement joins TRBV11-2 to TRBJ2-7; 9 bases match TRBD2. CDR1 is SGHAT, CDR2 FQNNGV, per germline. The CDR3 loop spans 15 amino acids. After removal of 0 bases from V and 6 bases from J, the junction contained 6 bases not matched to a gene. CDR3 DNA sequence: TGTGCCAGCAGCTTAGATCAGCGGGGGGTTTTCGAGCAGTACTTC. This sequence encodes CASSLDQRGVFEQYF.

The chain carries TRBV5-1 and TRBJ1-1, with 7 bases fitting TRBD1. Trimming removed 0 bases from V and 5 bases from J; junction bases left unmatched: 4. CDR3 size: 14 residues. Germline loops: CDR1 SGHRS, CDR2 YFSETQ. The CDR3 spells CASSLVQGDTEAFF. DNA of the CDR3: TGCGCCAGCAGCTTGGTCCAGGGGGATACTGAAGCTTTCTTT.

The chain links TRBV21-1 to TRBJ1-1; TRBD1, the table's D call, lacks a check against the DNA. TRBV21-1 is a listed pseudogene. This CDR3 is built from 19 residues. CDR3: CASSKERDRAQSRDTEAFF. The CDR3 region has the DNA TGTGCCAGCAGCAAAGAACGGGACAGGGCCCAATCTAGGGACACTGAAGCTTTCTTT.